This T cell receptor (beta chain) was sequenced for a study of T cells expressing NK-cell markers. Study in general: Source material for TCR beta repertoires consisted of sorted CD3+CD56+NKG2C+, CD3+CD56+NKG2C- and CD3+CD56-NKG2C+ T cells. Study-level findings and limits: These clonotypes additionally ranked first within the CD3+CD56-NKG2C+ fraction of a few donors. HCMV specificity of the expanded NKG2C+ T cell clones was not established.

As regards this clonotype: No antigen is known for it.

5'RACE template switching with UMIs produced the TCR beta cDNA. TCRdb reprocessed the 5' RACE reads, with one entry per CDR3 protein and no DNA. The specimen's table records some 450,000 distinct CDR3 sequences. The CDR3 runs 14 residues. The germline gives CDR1 SGHKS, CDR2 YYEKEE (reference sequence). The clonotype was recovered from a woman between 18 and 70 years old in good health. The specimen was blood T cells: a sorted CD56 or NKG2C T cell subset, CD4+ or CD8+ T cells, or bulk PBMC T cells (not recorded which). This chain links TRBV5-5 with TRBJ1-5. CDR3 sequence: CASSYGQHNQPQHF.